This T cell receptor (beta chain) was recovered during a study of shared clonotypes between healthy human individuals. As for the study in general: Each donor's CD4 naive and CD4 memory cells filled three plates apiece, CD8 naive two, and CD8 memory one.

The sorted-subset replicate PCRs were given 200 ng DNA, which is tens of thousands of T cell genomes. TCRdb's table, derived via immunoSEQ multiplex PCR, lists solely in-frame clones and lacks some. This sample has around 2,000,000 clones, with about 95% found just once. The CDR3 sequence is 13 residues long. CDR1 and CDR2 from the germline V gene are SGHKS and YYEKEE (reference sequence). The junction had 5 bases not matched to a gene; V was cut back by 1 base and J by 7 bases. This TCR derives from a man between 18 and 35 years old in good health. The specimen was naive CD4+ T cells sorted from blood. Subset of the sample: CD45RA+ positively selected. The gene calls are TRBV5-5 and TRBJ2-7, with 7 bases matching TRBD2. As DNA, the CDR3 is TGTGCCAGCAGCTTGTCGGCGGGGGAGGAGCAGTACTTC. Translating gives CASSLSAGEEQYF.